One TCR beta chain is described in this entry. This CDR3 contains 14 residues. Trimming cost V 0 bases and J 7 bases, with 14 bases left between them. Germline lookup yields CDR1 SGHRS and CDR2 YFSETQ. This specimen comes from a study of response to subunit inactivated influenza vaccine. TCRdb called the RT-PCR reads again in MiXCR, with one record for every CDR3 protein. This sample has more than 550,000 distinct CDR3 sequences, with 10% to 15% found just once. This specimen consisted of PBMCs from blood, obtained on the day of vaccination. The origin of this receptor is a man aged 50-59 years who received an inactivated influenza vaccine. This chain links TRBV5-1 with TRBJ2-7; either TRBD1 or TRBD2 may fit D (6 bases each). CDR3 coding DNA: TGCGCCAGCAGCTTGGATGGGGGGCTAAGTGAGCAGTACTTC. Protein product: CASSLDGGLSEQYF.